The clone carrying this T cell receptor beta chain was counted a few times. The CDR3 is 16 amino acids. V was clipped by 0 bases and J by 7 bases, with 22 bases between them. Germline V gene data show CDR1 as DFQATT and CDR2 as SNEGSKA (reference sequence). This record belongs to a study of CD8 T cells in Susac syndrome. Reverse transcription of about 0.5 to 1 ug RNA was performed with random hexamers. TCRdb re-called the immunoSEQ multiplex PCR reads through MiXCR, storing one row per CDR3 protein. The sample shows 150,000 to 200,000 distinct CDR3 sequences, roughly 92% of them seen only once. What was sequenced was CD4+ T cells from PBMCs. The receptor's source is a human donor with multiple sclerosis. The chain couples TRBV20-1 to TRBJ2-7, with D possibly TRBD1 on 6 matching bases. The CDR3 region is CSARDRGRGNRGEQYF. The DNA for the CDR3 is TGCAGTGCTAGAGATCGGGGCAGGGGAAATCGTGGGGAGCAGTACTTC.